This T cell receptor (beta chain) came from a study of T cells expressing NK-cell markers. Study at large: In sorted CD3+CD56+NKG2C+, CD3+CD56+NKG2C- and CD3+CD56-NKG2C+ T cells, TCR beta repertoires were obtained. HCMV seropositivity marked seven of the eight sequenced donors; one was seronegative. Points from the study as a whole: The contribution of dominant NKG2C+ clonotypes to CD8+ T cells in six donors was about 1.0-7.0%.

On this clonotype: Its antigen is currently unknown.

The CDR3 is 12 amino acids. Germline V gives CDR1 LGHNA, CDR2 YSLEER. 5'RACE template switching with UMIs produced the TCR beta cDNA. TCRdb derives one entry per CDR3 protein from the 5' RACE reads, leaving out DNA. The sample's table shows 400,000 to 500,000 distinct CDR3 sequences. The chain joins TRBV4-3 to TRBJ1-6. The clonotype comes from a woman between 18 and 70 years old in good health. The specimen sequenced was blood T cells: a sorted CD56 or NKG2C T cell subset, CD4+ or CD8+ T cells, or bulk PBMC T cells (not recorded which). This CDR3 is CASSQGRSPLHF.